Sequencing of this T cell receptor (beta chain) was carried out in a study of brain T cells in children with intractable seizures. Here immunoSEQ multiplex PCR was the method, and the copy in TCRdb shows in-frame clones only, minus some. Found here are around 80,000 clones, under 95% of them singletons; the top ten hold approximately 24%. Patients received at least one anti-epileptic drug before surgery. After removal of 6 bases from V and 6 bases from J, the junction contained 10 bases not matched to a gene. Germline V gene data show CDR1 as MNHEY and CDR2 as SVGAGI. The CDR3 has 15 amino acids. The sample here was peripheral blood, taken at surgery. This chain connects TRBV6-5 to TRBJ2-1; 8 nucleotides line up with TRBD2. The TCR comes from a girl aged 2 to 9 with Rasmussen encephalitis and intractable seizures. The CDR3 DNA sequence: TGTGCCAGCAGGGATCCAGCGGGGGCCTTCAATGAGCAGTTCTTC. Translating it yields CASRDPAGAFNEQFF.